This T cell receptor (beta chain) was retrieved from a study of breast tumors, draining lymph nodes, adjacent tissues. TCRdb analysed the multiplex PCR reads with MiXCR anew, one entry per CDR3 protein. The table includes some 170,000 distinct CDR3 sequences, around a third detected once. With regard to this clonotype: Antigen specificity is unknown.

Breast cancer patients provided tissue from their axillary draining lymph nodes. Study-level points and caveats: Tumor repertoires ranked between lymph nodes and nontumor tissue in diversity, with V and J gene preferences. That most tumor T cells come from lymph nodes remained unproven. Tumor and nontumor repertoires were significantly more similar in luminal-like than in basal-like breast cancer. Findings are consistent with lymph node origin and intratumoral expansion of most tumor T cells.

This clonotype originated in a female donor with breast cancer. Some clones in this sample may be carry-over from other donors' samples. The specimen sequenced was axillary lymph node tissue.

In DNA form, the CDR3 reads TGTGCCAGCAGTATGACGGGGAACACTGAAGCTTTCTTT. Translating it yields CASSMTGNTEAFF. The chain uses TRBV6-2 or TRBV6-3 and TRBJ1-1; no clear D gene. The CDR3 loop spans 13 amino acids. CDR1 and CDR2 (germline): MNHEY, SVGEGT. V lost 5 bases, J lost 1 base, and 8 bases lay in between.